A selection of T cell receptor beta chains follows, all from one sample in a study of OX40 agonist ivuxolimab in advanced cancers. Method: immunoSEQ multiplex PCR; TCRdb's copy keeps in-frame clones and lacks some. The table has 53,000 or so clones, about 88% seen once. The sequencing used CD4+ or CD8+ T cells sorted from blood, collected in a trial of the OX40 agonist ivuxolimab. The origin of the receptors is an adult with an advanced solid tumor such as melanoma, head and neck, liver or kidney cancer. CDR3s leave out the opening cysteine and the closing phenylalanine or tryptophan. The order of the fields is J gene, V gene, CDR3 protein.

TRBJ1-5 | TRBV18 | ASSSGASNQPQH
TRBJ2-2 | TRBV18 | ASSLGTGAPGGELF
TRBJ1-3 | TRBV6-1 | ASSEEVGAGGNTIY
TRBJ1-4 | TRBV5-8 | ASSFGNSQGGKLF
TRBJ2-4 | TRBV19 | ASRPGQKNIQY
TRBJ1-1 | TRBV9 | ASSVVGGSNTEAF
TRBJ2-5 | TRBV9 | ASSVAGLAETQY
TRBJ2-7 | TRBV28 | ASSSLTAPAEQY
TRBJ1-1 | TRBV30 | AWSSWAVNTEAF
TRBJ2-7 | TRBV7-8 | ASSAGTSGNRGEQY
TRBJ1-2 | TRBV5-1 | ASSVDGDPSLSGYT
TRBJ2-7 | TRBV6-1 | ASSEAYGRGYEQY
TRBJ1-1 | TRBV11-2 | ASSPREAEAF
TRBJ2-7 | TRBV5-1 | ASSVGTGISYEQY
TRBJ2-3 | TRBV9 | ASSGGRHSTDTQY